These 8 T cell receptor beta chains were sequenced from one sample in a study of T cells in Graves' hyperthyroidism and ophthalmopathy. RNA transcripts yielded amplified TCR beta CDR3 regions. The HTBI set primed first-round TCR CDR3 RT-PCR. TCRdb re-analysed the multiplex PCR reads in MiXCR, keeping a single row per CDR3 protein. The sample includes about 210,000 distinct CDR3 sequences, roughly 17% of them seen just once. Input material: blood. The receptors stem from a man in his fifties with Graves' hyperthyroidism.

The V gene is TRBV11-3, the J gene TRBJ1-1, with 9 positions matching TRBD1. V lost 7 bases and J lost 3; bases outside the gene matches: 9. The CDR3 loop spans 15 amino acids. Germline loops: CDR1 SGHNT, CDR2 YENEEA. CDR3: CASTKDGTGYTEAFF. The CDR3 DNA sequence: TGTGCCAGCACCAAAGACGGGACAGGGTACACTGAAGCTTTCTTT. The entire variable domain, with the rest obtained from reference TRBV11-3 and TRBJ1-1, is as follows: EAGVVQSPRYKIIEKKQPVAFWCNPISGHNTLYWYLQNLGQGPELLIRYENEEAVDDSQLPKDRFSAERLKGVDSTLKIQPAELGDSAVYLCASTKDGTGYTEAFFGQGTRLTVV.

This clonotype was counted many times. The chain couples TRBV18 to TRBJ2-5; D is uncertain. V lost 0 bases, J lost 5 bases, and 7 bases lay in between. This CDR3 spans 13 amino acids. Germline lookup yields CDR1 KGHSH and CDR2 LQKENI. The CDR3 loop is CASSPPPGETQYF. CDR3 coding DNA: TGTGCCAGCTCACCACCGCCTGGGGAGACCCAGTACTTC. The full variable domain, rest sourced from reference TRBV18 and TRBJ2-5, is NAGVMQNPRHLVRRRGQEARLRCSPMKGHSHVYWYRQLPEEGLKFMVYLQKENIIDESGMPKERFSAEFPKEGPSILRIQQVVRGDSAAYFCASSPPPGETQYFGPGTRLLVL.

This clonotype turned up a few times. The chain is built from TRBV4-3 and TRBJ2-7; D is perhaps TRBD2 (6 bases). The CDR3 has 13 residues. Germline values: CDR1 LGHNA, CDR2 YSLEER. The V end was cut by 7 bases, the J end by 5 bases, with 15 bases between. CDR3 DNA sequence: TGCGCCAGCAATCGAGAGGGCGGGGACGAGCAGTACTTC. It translates to CASNREGGDEQYF.

This clonotype came up many times. V usage is TRBV28 and J usage is TRBJ2-2, with no clear D. V lost 3 bases and J 1 base, leaving 6 bases between the germline ends. Germline lookup yields CDR1 MDHEN and CDR2 SYDVKM. The CDR3 length is 14 residues. DNA of the CDR3: TGTGCCAGCAGTTTCGGCCTGAACACCGGGGAGCTGTTTTTT. It codes for CASSFGLNTGELFF.

In its sample, this clonotype was seen a few times. V usage is TRBV24-1 and J usage is TRBJ2-2, with 9 bases aligning to TRBD1. Germline values: CDR1 KGHDR, CDR2 SFDVKD. The CDR3 is 15 residues long. V lost 8 bases and J lost 7; bases outside the gene matches: 10. CDR3 DNA sequence: TGTGCCACCATCCTGACAGGGGGTTTCATCGGGGAGCTGTTTTTT. It is translated as CATILTGGFIGELFF.

This clonotype has at least ten counts. V is TRBV6-1 and J is TRBJ2-1; tentative D call: TRBD2 (5 bases). The CDR3 totals 16 residues. Trimming shortened V by 5 bases and J by 0 bases, and 14 bases separated the two germline ends. Germline V gene data show CDR1 as MNHNS and CDR2 as SASEGT. The CDR3: CASSPGLESSYNEQFF. The CDR3 DNA sequence: TGTGCCAGCAGTCCCGGACTGGAAAGCTCCTACAATGAGCAGTTCTTC.

A word on this clonotype: Since a much larger clone is just one base distant, this may be a read error. The chain joins TRBV28 to TRBJ2-7; D is unclear. With the DNA end fitting TRBJ2-1 better, the J assignment may be wrong. Per the germline V gene, CDR1 is MDHEN and CDR2 is SYDVKM. The CDR3 runs 13 residues. The CDR3 bases are TGTGCCAGCAGTTCCTCGGAGACCTACGAGCAGTTCTTC. Protein sequence: CASSSSETYEQFF.

This clonotype came up a few times. The rearrangement links TRBV3-1 to TRBJ2-7; TRBD2 aligns across 14 bases. V lost 3 bases and J lost 2; bases outside the gene matches: 3. This CDR3 is 16 amino acids long. Germline V lookup: CDR1 LGHDT, CDR2 YNNKEL (reference sequence). The CDR3 sequence is CASSQGLAGVPYEQYF. The CDR3 region has the DNA TGTGCCAGCAGCCAGGGACTAGCGGGAGTTCCCTACGAGCAGTACTTC.